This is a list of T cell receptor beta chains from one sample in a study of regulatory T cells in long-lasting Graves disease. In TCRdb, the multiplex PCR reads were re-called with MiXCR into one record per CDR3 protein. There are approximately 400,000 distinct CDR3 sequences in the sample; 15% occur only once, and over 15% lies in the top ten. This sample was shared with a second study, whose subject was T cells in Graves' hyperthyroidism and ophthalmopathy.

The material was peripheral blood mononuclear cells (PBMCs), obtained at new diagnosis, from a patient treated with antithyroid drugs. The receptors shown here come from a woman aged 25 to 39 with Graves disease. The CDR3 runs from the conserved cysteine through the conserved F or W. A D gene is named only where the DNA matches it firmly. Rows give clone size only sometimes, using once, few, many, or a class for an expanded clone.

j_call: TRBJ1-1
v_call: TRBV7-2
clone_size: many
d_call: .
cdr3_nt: TGTGCCAGCAGCTCACGCACATTTACTGAAGCTTTCTTT
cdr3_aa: CASSSRTFTEAFF

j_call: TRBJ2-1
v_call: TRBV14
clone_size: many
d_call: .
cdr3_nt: TGTGCCAGCAGCCAAGTCGGGGGGCACAATGAGCAGTTCTTC
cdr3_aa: CASSQVGGHNEQFF

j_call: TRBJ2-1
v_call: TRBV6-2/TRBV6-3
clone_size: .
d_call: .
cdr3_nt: TGTGCCAGCAGACGACCCGGGATCTACAATGAGCAGTTCTTC
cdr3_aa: CASRRPGIYNEQFF

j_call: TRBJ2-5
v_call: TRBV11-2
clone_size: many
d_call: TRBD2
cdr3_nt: TGTGCCAGCAGCTACCTGGGACTAGCGGGAGAGACCCAGTACTTC
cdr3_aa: CASSYLGLAGETQYF

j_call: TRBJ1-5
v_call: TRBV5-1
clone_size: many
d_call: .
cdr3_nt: TGCGCCAGCAGAGCCGGACCGGGAAATCAGCCCCAGCATTTT
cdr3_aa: CASRAGPGNQPQHF

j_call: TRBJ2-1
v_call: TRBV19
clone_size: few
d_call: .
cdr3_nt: TGTGCCAGTACTGATTGGACAGCCTACAATGAGCAGTTCTTC
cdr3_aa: CASTDWTAYNEQFF

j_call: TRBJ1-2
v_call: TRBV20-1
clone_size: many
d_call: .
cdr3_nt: TGCAGTGCTAGAGATCTCGGAGGTCCTCCCAGCTATGGCTACACCTTC
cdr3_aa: CSARDLGGPPSYGYTF

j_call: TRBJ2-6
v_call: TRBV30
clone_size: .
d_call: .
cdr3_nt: TGTGCCTGGAGTGGCCCGGGACATGTAGGGGCCAACGTCCTGACTTTC
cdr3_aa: CAWSGPGHVGANVLTF

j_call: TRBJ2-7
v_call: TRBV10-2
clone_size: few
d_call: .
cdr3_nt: TGCGCCAGCGCTATCAACTACGAGCAGTACTTC
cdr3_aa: CASAINYEQYF

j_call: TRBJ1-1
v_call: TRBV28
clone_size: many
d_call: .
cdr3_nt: TGTGCCAGCAGTTCACAGGGAGGCGACACTGAAGCTTTCTTT
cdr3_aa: CASSSQGGDTEAFF

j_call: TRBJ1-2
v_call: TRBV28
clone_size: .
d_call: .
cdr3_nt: TGTGCCAGCAGATTGGACGGATCTTATGGCTACACCTTC
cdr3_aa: CASRLDGSYGYTF

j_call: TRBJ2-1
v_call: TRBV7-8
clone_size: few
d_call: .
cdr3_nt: TGTGCCAGCAGCTCCGACCCGGGAGTAGGATACAATGAGCAGTTCTTC
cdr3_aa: CASSSDPGVGYNEQFF

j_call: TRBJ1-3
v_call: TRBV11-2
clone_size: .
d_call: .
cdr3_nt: TGTGCCAGCAGAGGCACTTCTGGAAACACCATATATTTT
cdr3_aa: CASRGTSGNTIYF

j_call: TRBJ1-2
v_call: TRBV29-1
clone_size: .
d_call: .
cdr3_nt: TGCAGCGTTGAAAAAGACTTCGGCTACACCTTC
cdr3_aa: CSVEKDFGYTF

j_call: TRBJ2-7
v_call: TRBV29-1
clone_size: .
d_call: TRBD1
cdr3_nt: TGCAGCGCCCTACCGACAGGGGCTTCCTACGAGCAGTACTTC
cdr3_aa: CSALPTGASYEQYF

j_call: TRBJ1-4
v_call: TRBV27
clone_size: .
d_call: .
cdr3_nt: TGTGCCAGCAGTTCCCAGGGGAGGGTAGAACTGTTTTTT
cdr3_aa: CASSSQGRVELFF

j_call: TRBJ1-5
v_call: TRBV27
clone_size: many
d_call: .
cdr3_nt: TGTGCCAGCAGTTTTGCGGGGGCCAATCAGCCCCAGCATTTT
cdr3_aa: CASSFAGANQPQHF

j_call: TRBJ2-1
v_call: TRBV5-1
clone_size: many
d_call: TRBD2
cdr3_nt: TGCGCCAGCAGCTTGGGGGGGACTAGTATTTTTGAGCAGTTCTTC
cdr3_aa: CASSLGGTSIFEQFF

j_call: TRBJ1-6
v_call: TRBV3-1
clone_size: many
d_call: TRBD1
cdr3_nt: TGTGCCAGCAGCCGGGTCGGGGGGAGGGGGCATAATTCACCCCTCCACTTT
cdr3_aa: CASSRVGGRGHNSPLHF

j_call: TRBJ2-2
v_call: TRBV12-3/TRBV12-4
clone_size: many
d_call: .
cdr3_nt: TGTGCCAGCAGTTTAGCAGGGGCGTCCGGGGAGCTGTTTTTT
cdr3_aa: CASSLAGASGELFF

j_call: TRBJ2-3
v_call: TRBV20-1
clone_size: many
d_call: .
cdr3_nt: TGCAGTGCTAGTCGCGCGGCAGATACGCAGTATTTT
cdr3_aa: CSASRAADTQYF

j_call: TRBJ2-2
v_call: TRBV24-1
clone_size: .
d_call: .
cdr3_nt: TGTGCCACCAGTGATTTGCCAGGGACCGGGGAGCTGTTTTTT
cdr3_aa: CATSDLPGTGELFF

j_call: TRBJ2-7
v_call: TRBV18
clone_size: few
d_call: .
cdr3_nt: TGTGCCAGCTCACCCGGTGGACAAGCCTACGAGCAGTACTTC
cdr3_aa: CASSPGGQAYEQYF

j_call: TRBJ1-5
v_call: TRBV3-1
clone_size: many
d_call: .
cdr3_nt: TGTGCCAGCAGCCAAGGCCGGGACCTTCGGGATCAGCCCCAGCATTTT
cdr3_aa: CASSQGRDLRDQPQHF